The 8 T cell receptor beta chains below all came from one sample that was sequenced in a study of identical twins. TCRdb reanalysed the 5' RACE reads using MiXCR and keeps one entry per CDR3 protein. The sample yields 1.5 million to 2 million distinct CDR3 sequences, roughly a third seen once. The source material was cord blood. The receptor source for this set is a newborn girl in good health.

V is TRBV29-1 and J is TRBJ2-4, with a tentative D call TRBD2 (7 bases). The V and J ends lost 4 bases and 13 bases respectively, with 26 bases between them. Per the germline V gene, CDR1 is SQVTM and CDR2 is ANQGSEA. The CDR3 consists of 15 residues. The CDR3 nucleotides read TGCAGCGTTGTAGGGGGGGCCGAAAGCTCCTACGGGCAGTACTTC. It translates to CSVVGGAESSYGQYF.

The genes are TRBV9 and TRBJ1-2, with D tentatively TRBD1 (5 bases). The CDR3 loop spans 15 amino acids. Germline V gene lookup returns CDR1 SGDLS and CDR2 YYNGEE. Deletions cut 3 bases from V and 4 bases from J, with 16 bases between. In DNA, the CDR3 is TGTGCCAGCAGCGCCTCCGTGGGGGAGGGCTATGGCTACACCTTC. Its translation: CASSASVGEGYGYTF. Using reference TRBV9 and TRBJ1-2 for the parts outside the CDR3, the full variable domain is DSGVTQTPKHLITATGQRVTLRCSPRSGDLSVYWYQQSLDQGLQFLIQYYNGEERAKGNILERFSAQQFPDLHSELNLSSLELGDSALYFCASSASVGEGYGYTFGSGTRLTVV.

This clonotype appeared a few times. The chain links TRBV10-3 to TRBJ2-6, with D tentatively TRBD1 (5 bases). From germline, CDR1 is ENHRY and CDR2 SYGVKD. V shed 2 bases and J shed 3 bases, with 11 bases lying between them. The CDR3 is made up of 16 amino acids. The CDR3: CAISETLDSGANVLTF. The CDR3 region has the DNA TGTGCCATCAGTGAGACCCTTGACAGTGGGGCCAACGTCCTGACTTTC.

The CDR3 nucleotides read TGTGCCAGCAGTCTTCGACAGTTATATACAGACGACACTGAAGCTTTCTTT. It codes for CASSLRQLYTDDTEAFF. The chain combines TRBV12-3 or TRBV12-4 with TRBJ1-1, with D possibly matching TRBD1 (5 bases). The CDR3 is 17 amino acids. Deletions cut 5 bases from V and 3 bases from J, with 22 bases between.

This clonotype has a handful of counts. The rearrangement uses TRBV20-1 and TRBJ2-3, with D perhaps TRBD1 (5 bases). V was clipped by 0 bases and J by 2 bases, with 15 bases between them. Germline values: CDR1 DFQATT, CDR2 SNEGSKA (reference sequence). CDR3 length equals 16 residues. CDR3 bases: TGCAGTGCTAGAGATCTTGCGCCAGGGATCACAGATACGCAGTATTTT. It codes for CSARDLAPGITDTQYF.

The V and J genes are TRBV20-1 and TRBJ1-3; D is unresolved. The CDR3 is made up of 15 amino acids. V gave up 5 bases and J gave up 2 bases, with 16 bases separating them. Germline lookup yields CDR1 DFQATT and CDR2 SNEGSKA (reference sequence). The CDR3 is CSALRKGAPGNTIYF. The CDR3 region has the DNA TGCAGTGCTCTTAGAAAGGGTGCCCCTGGAAACACCATATATTTT.

In regard to this clonotype: The germline gene is not matched at one end of the junction; a read error may be the cause. CDR3 nucleotide sequence: TGCGCCAGCAGCTTGGGACAGGGGAGTTCCTACAATGAGCAGGTCTTC. This sequence encodes CASSLGQGSSYNEQVF. This sequence joins TRBV5-1 and TRBJ2-1; 8 nucleotides align to TRBD1. The germline gives CDR1 SGHRS, CDR2 YFSETQ. The CDR3 sequence is 16 residues long.

The chain is built from TRBV5-1 and TRBJ2-2; possibly TRBD1 for D (6 bases). This CDR3 has 13 residues. Trimming took 5 bases from V and 5 from J, leaving 10 bases between them. Germline V lookup: CDR1 SGHRS, CDR2 YFSETQ. The DNA of the CDR3 is TGCGCCAGCAGACTCGGACAGACCGGGGAGCTGTTTTTT. This gives the protein CASRLGQTGELFF.